This T cell receptor (beta chain) was identified during a study of cytomegalovirus exposure and HLA in healthy donors. General study points: Earlier analysis found most TCR beta V segments productive about 90% or about 30% of the time. Sequences of the TCR beta chain were said to predict the HLA-A and HLA-B alleles of most subjects accurately. Analysis was carried out at a later point, and it linked a missense DCLRE1C variant to TCR beta V- and J-gene trimming. Associated with cytomegalovirus, according to the listing, were 150 to 200 TCR beta chains.

As for this clone: What it binds is unknown.

The CDR3 is 14 residues long. V lost 5 bases to trimming and J lost 4 bases; unmatched junction nucleotides: 6. Germline-derived CDR1 and CDR2 are SGHTA and FQGNSA. The PCR was carried out with 60 Vbeta primers and 13 Jbeta primers. TCRdb's table, derived via immunoSEQ multiplex PCR, lists solely in-frame clones and lacks some. Among roughly 180,000 clones listed, roughly three quarters were seen once. The chain carries TRBV7-2 and TRBJ1-1; 8 bases are a match to TRBD1. Sequenced input: PBMCs. The TCR sequence derives from a woman younger than 45 in good health and CMV-seropositive. CDR3 coding DNA: TGTGCCAGCAGCCGGGGACAGGCTGGCACTGAAGCTTTCTTT. Its protein product is CASSRGQAGTEAFF.